The 30 T cell receptor beta chains below were found in one sample sequenced in a study of blood T cell repertoires in COVID-19. The repertoire was sequenced with immunoSEQ multiplex PCR; TCRdb's copy has only in-frame clones and lacks some. The data show 350,000 or so clones, with approximately 82% seen just once and roughly 3% held by the top ten. The specimen was peripheral blood. These receptors were obtained from a young man with active or convalescent COVID-19.

The V gene is TRBV5-1, the J gene TRBJ2-4, with 9 nucleotides matching TRBD2. Germline assignment: CDR1 SGHRS and CDR2 YFSETQ. This CDR3 has 19 residues. With 5 bases clipped from V and 1 base from J, the junction kept 16 bases outside the gene matches. The CDR3 sequence is CASRAWGPRGGAAKNIQYF. The CDR3 DNA sequence: TGCGCCAGCAGAGCTTGGGGCCCTCGCGGGGGGGCTGCCAAAAACATTCAGTACTTC.

V and J are TRBV7-2 and TRBJ2-3, with D possibly TRBD1 on 6 matching bases. Germline values: CDR1 SGHTA, CDR2 FQGNSA. The CDR3 has 13 residues. The ends were cut back, 5 bases at V and 5 bases at J, with 11 bases in the middle. The CDR3 nucleotides read TGTGCCAGCAGCACAGGGATGAAAGATACGCAGTATTTT. Translating it yields CASSTGMKDTQYF.

J is TRBJ2-3 and V is TRBV7-3; 11 bases match TRBD2. CDR3 size: 14 residues. Per the germline V gene, CDR1 is SGHTA and CDR2 is FQGTGA. V shed 3 bases, J shed 5 bases, and the junction held 1 base outside the gene matches. In DNA, the CDR3 is TGTGCCAGCAGCTTTGGACTAGCGGGAGATACGCAGTATTTT. This sequence encodes CASSFGLAGDTQYF.

The V and J genes are TRBV29-1 and TRBJ2-1; 8 nucleotides match TRBD1. The trim removed 6 bases at V and 4 bases at J, leaving 2 bases unmatched. This CDR3 is 12 amino acids long. The V gene's germline CDR1 is SQVTM and CDR2 ANQGSEA. DNA for the CDR3: TGCAGCGTGGACAGGGAGTACAATGAGCAGTTCTTC. Encoded protein: CSVDREYNEQFF.

The chain is built from TRBV9 and TRBJ2-2; possibly TRBD2 for D (5 bases). The CDR3 loop spans 17 amino acids. With 0 bases removed from V and 0 bases from J, the gap between germline ends came to 12 bases. Per germline, CDR1 SGDLS and CDR2 YYNGEE. CDR3 nucleotides: TGTGCCAGCAGCGTAGTAGGCGGGCCTACGAACACCGGGGAGCTGTTTTTT. It codes for CASSVVGGPTNTGELFF.

The genes are TRBV4-3 and TRBJ1-3; D call uncertain. The CDR3 has 15 amino acids. The V gene's germline CDR1 is LGHNA and CDR2 YSLEER. Trimming cost V 3 bases and J 0 bases, with 9 bases left between them. Written as DNA, the CDR3 is TGCGCCAGCAGCCACCTCCGCAGCTCTGGAAACACCATATATTTT. Translated, it gives CASSHLRSSGNTIYF.

This clone has more than one count but fewer than ten. The chain joins TRBV15 to TRBJ1-4; possible D gene TRBD1, 5 bases. The ends were cut back, 0 bases at V and 5 bases at J, with 13 bases in the middle. The germline gives CDR1 LNHNV, CDR2 YYDKDF (reference sequence). This CDR3 comprises 16 residues. The CDR3 coding sequence is TGTGCCACCAGCAGAGATATGGGGGGTCAAAATGAAAAACTGTTTTTT. Translation: CATSRDMGGQNEKLFF.

The rearrangement joins TRBV29-1 to TRBJ2-1, with 7 bases lining up with TRBD2. The germline V gene has CDR1 SQVTM and CDR2 ANQGSEA. This CDR3 comprises 15 residues. V gave up 7 bases and J gave up 2 bases; unmatched junction bases: 11. CDR3 protein: CSGRAAGVPYNEQFF. The CDR3 DNA is TGCAGCGGTAGAGCGGCGGGAGTGCCCTACAATGAGCAGTTCTTC.

This sequence joins TRBV5-4 and TRBJ2-3; D gene ambiguous. V was cut by 1 base and J by 0 bases, with 15 bases left in between. This CDR3 has 17 amino acids. Germline CDR1 and CDR2: SGHNT and YYREEE (reference sequence). The CDR3, as DNA: TGTGCCAGCAGCTTGCGGCCTAGAGCTTCTAGCACAGATACGCAGTATTTT. Translation: CASSLRPRASSTDTQYF.

CDR3 nucleotides: TGTGCCAGTAGTATAGTAGCGAGCGAGCAGTTCTTC. Protein sequence: CASSIVASEQFF. The rearrangement joins TRBV19 to TRBJ2-1, with D maybe TRBD2 (5 bases). CDR3 size: 12 residues. From germline, CDR1 is LNHDA and CDR2 SQIVND (reference sequence). Deletions cut 1 base from V and 10 bases from J, with 8 bases between.

This chain links TRBV7-6 with TRBJ2-1; TRBD2 matches 11 bases. CDR1 is SGHVS, CDR2 FNYEAQ, per germline. The CDR3 covers 16 residues. Losses at the gene ends were 3 bases for V and 6 bases for J; bases not matched to a gene: 7. The CDR3 spells CASSLILAGVGNEQFF. The CDR3 region has the DNA TGTGCCAGCAGCTTGATACTAGCGGGAGTGGGCAATGAGCAGTTCTTC.

The chain joins TRBV30 to TRBJ2-7, with 7 bases aligning to TRBD2. The CDR3 length is 15 residues. V lost 2 bases, J lost 3 bases, and 10 bases stayed unmatched. Germline lookup yields CDR1 GTSNPN and CDR2 SVGIG (reference sequence). The CDR3 spells CAWSPGLSGHYEQYF. CDR3 in DNA: TGTGCCTGGAGTCCCGGACTTAGCGGGCACTACGAGCAGTACTTC.

The chain links TRBV29-1 to TRBJ1-2, with a tentative D call TRBD1 (6 bases). V was cut by 6 bases and J by 0 bases, with 11 bases left in between. The CDR3 is made up of 13 amino acids. Germline V gene lookup returns CDR1 SQVTM and CDR2 ANQGSEA. The CDR3 spells CSVWDKPNYGYTF. Written as DNA, the CDR3 is TGCAGCGTGTGGGACAAGCCTAACTATGGCTACACCTTC. The variable domain in full, with the rest retrieved from reference TRBV29-1 and TRBJ1-2, is SAVISQKPSRDICQRGTSLTIQCQVDSQVTMMFWYRQQPGQSLTLIATANQGSEATYESGFVIDKFPISRPNLTFSTLTVSNMSPEDSSIYLCSVWDKPNYGYTFGSGTRLTVV.

The chain couples TRBV11-2 to TRBJ2-1, with D perhaps matching TRBD2 (5 bases). This CDR3 comprises 14 residues. Germline loops: CDR1 SGHAT, CDR2 FQNNGV. V was trimmed by 5 bases and J by 3 bases, leaving 11 bases between them. CDR3 bases: TGTGCCAGCAGCCGGCCGGGGTTCTACAATGAGCAGTTCTTC. Amino acid sequence: CASSRPGFYNEQFF.

V gene TRBV30 combines with J gene TRBJ1-4; D unresolved. The CDR3 contains 13 residues. The germline CDR1 and CDR2 sequences are GTSNPN and SVGIG (reference sequence). V was shortened by 3 bases and J by 9 bases, with 14 bases between the two germline ends. CDR3 DNA: TGTGCCTGGAGGCCTTCCGGTGAAAAAAAACTGTTTTTT. Translated, it gives CAWRPSGEKKLFF.

J is TRBJ2-1 and V is TRBV5-1; 10 bases align to TRBD2. Germline CDR1 reads SGHRS; CDR2 reads YFSETQ. Trimming took 1 base from V and 7 from J; bases not matched to a gene: 11. The CDR3 runs 17 residues. This CDR3 reads CASSLRLTSGNENEQFF. CDR3 DNA sequence: TGCGCCAGCAGCTTGCGCCTAACTAGCGGGAACGAGAATGAGCAGTTCTTC.

In this sample, this clone turned up once. The rearrangement joins TRBV6-5 to TRBJ2-2, with D possibly TRBD1 on 5 matching bases. CDR1 and CDR2 from the germline V gene are MNHEY and SVGAGI. CDR3 size: 14 residues. With 7 bases removed from V and 1 base from J, the gap between germline ends came to 10 bases. CDR3 DNA sequence: TGTGCCAGCACCTGGGGCAAGAACACCGGGGAGCTGTTTTTT. Amino acid sequence: CASTWGKNTGELFF.

The rearrangement links TRBV5-1 to TRBJ2-2; TRBD2 aligns across 10 bases. V shed 2 bases, J shed 3 bases, and the junction held 1 base outside the gene matches. The CDR3 has 15 amino acids. Germline assignment: CDR1 SGHRS and CDR2 YFSETQ. The CDR3 sequence is CASSLTSGDTGELFF. CDR3 sequence (DNA): TGCGCCAGCAGCTTAACTAGCGGGGACACCGGGGAGCTGTTTTTT.

The chain joins TRBV30 to TRBJ2-7; 7 positions agree with TRBD2. This CDR3 is 12 amino acids long. Germline V lookup: CDR1 GTSNPN, CDR2 SVGIG (reference sequence). The ends lost 6 bases at V and 4 bases at J; junction bases unmatched: 6. CDR3 residues: CACLWGGYEQYF. The CDR3 DNA follows: TGTGCCTGCCTTTGGGGGGGTTACGAGCAGTACTTC.

V is TRBV7-6 and J is TRBJ2-4; 12 bases match TRBD2. This CDR3 has 20 residues. Germline-derived CDR1 and CDR2 are SGHVS and FNYEAQ. J was trimmed by 0 bases and V by 2 bases; bases with no gene match: 11. In DNA form, the CDR3 reads TGTGCCAGCAGCTTATGGACTAGCGGGGTAGGGGATTTAGCCAAAAACATTCAGTACTTC. Its protein product is CASSLWTSGVGDLAKNIQYF.

The chain has TRBV10-3 and TRBJ2-1; 11 nucleotides line up with TRBD2. Germline V gene lookup returns CDR1 ENHRY and CDR2 SYGVKD. The CDR3 length is 16 residues. J lost 8 bases, V lost 1 base, and 7 bases had no gene match. The CDR3 spells CAISEWGSGGADEQFF. DNA for the CDR3: TGTGCCATCAGTGAGTGGGGTAGCGGGGGGGCCGATGAGCAGTTCTTC.

The chain combines TRBV24-1 with TRBJ1-5; TRBD1 matches 8 bases. The CDR3 is made up of 17 amino acids. J lost 7 bases, V lost 4 bases, and 14 bases had no gene match. Germline V lookup: CDR1 KGHDR, CDR2 SFDVKD. This CDR3 reads CATSDAGPRGPGQPQHF. CDR3 DNA sequence: TGTGCCACCAGTGACGCGGGACCCAGGGGGCCGGGGCAGCCCCAGCATTTT.

The chain is built from TRBV28 and TRBJ2-2, with no clear D. The CDR3 sequence is 13 residues long. The germline V and J ends were trimmed by 2 bases and 6 bases, with 7 bases remaining between them. Germline CDR1 is MDHEN and CDR2 is SYDVKM. CDR3 DNA sequence: TGTGCCAGCAGTTTACGAACGGCCGGGGAGCTGTTTTTT. The encoded protein is CASSLRTAGELFF.

The chain recombines TRBV3-1 (or the pseudogene TRBV3-2) with TRBJ2-5, with D perhaps TRBD1 (6 bases). CDR1 is LGHDT, CDR2 YNNKEL, per germline (reference sequence). V dropped 0 bases and J dropped 7 bases, with 12 bases sitting between them. The CDR3 sequence is 14 residues long. The CDR3 DNA follows: TGTGCCAGCAGCCAAGATCTGGGGGCCAGGACCCAGTACTTC. Its protein is CASSQDLGARTQYF.

The CDR3 sequence is CASSLRNRVSEKLFF. Here the CDR3 DNA reads TGTGCCAGCAGCTTAAGAAACAGGGTCAGTGAAAAACTGTTTTTT. The genes are TRBV7-8 and TRBJ1-4, with a weak D call TRBD1 (6 bases). V was pared by 2 bases and J by 7 bases, with 14 bases between. The CDR3 spans 15 residues. Germline-derived CDR1 and CDR2 are SGHVS and FQNEAQ.

The chain carries TRBV6-6 and TRBJ1-5; no clear D gene. V was cut by 5 bases and J by 6 bases, with 11 bases left in between. The length of the CDR3 is 13 residues. From germline, CDR1 is MNHNY and CDR2 SVGAGI (reference sequence). DNA of the CDR3: TGTGCCAGCAGTCTGCGGCCGATTCAGCCCCAGCATTTT. Translated: CASSLRPIQPQHF.

This clone is a singleton in its sample. The rearrangement uses TRBV10-1 and TRBJ1-1; no firm D call. CDR1 and CDR2 from the germline V gene are WNHNN and SYGVQD (reference sequence). V lost 6 bases and J lost 5, with 16 bases in between. CDR3 length equals 14 residues. The CDR3 reads CASRQGSRATEAFF. Here the CDR3 DNA reads TGCGCCAGCAGGCAAGGTTCGCGGGCAACTGAAGCTTTCTTT.

The rearrangement uses TRBV24-1 and TRBJ1-5; no definite D call. Deletions cut 2 bases from V and 5 bases from J, with 6 bases between. The CDR3 loop spans 13 amino acids. Germline values: CDR1 KGHDR, CDR2 SFDVKD. The CDR3, as DNA: TGTGCCACCAGTGATTCAGAAGATCAGCCCCAGCATTTT. Its protein is CATSDSEDQPQHF.

This chain uses TRBV10-1 with TRBJ1-5; unclear D gene. V lost 4 bases and J 7 bases, leaving 14 bases between the germline ends. In germline, CDR1 is WNHNN, CDR2 SYGVQD (reference sequence). The CDR3 sequence is 14 residues long. CDR3 DNA: TGCGCCAGCAGTGGTCGGGATAAGCACCAGCCCCAGCATTTT. This encodes CASSGRDKHQPQHF.

The rearrangement links TRBV29-1 to TRBJ1-2; D is unclear. V was cut by 4 bases and J by 4 bases, with 13 bases left in between. The germline gives CDR1 SQVTM, CDR2 ANQGSEA. The CDR3 loop spans 13 amino acids. CDR3: CSVAPVLSYGYTF. The CDR3 DNA reads TGCAGCGTTGCCCCCGTCCTATCCTATGGCTACACCTTC.